This entry lists 28 T cell receptor beta chains sequenced from one sample in a study of blood T cells in healthy people across ages. Using a J-beta primer mix together with a sample-barcoded 5' primer, a second PCR was run for roughly 6 to 12 cycles. TCRdb reprocessed the 5' RACE reads with MiXCR, giving one entry per CDR3 protein. Of about 290,000 distinct CDR3 sequences in the sample, 25% to 30% were seen once. The sample consisted of blood. Receptors were obtained from a woman aged 65 to 85 in good health.

The rearrangement uses TRBV19 and TRBJ2-5; perhaps TRBD2 as D (5 bases). The CDR3 extends over 13 amino acids. V dropped 6 bases and J dropped 7 bases, with 15 bases sitting between them. Germline CDR1 and CDR2: LNHDA and SQIVND (reference sequence). The CDR3 bases are TGTGCCAGTAGAGTAGGATCAAGCGGGACCCAGTACTTC. It translates to CASRVGSSGTQYF.

This clonotype was picked up a small number of times. This sequence joins TRBV29-1 and TRBJ2-5; 8 bases agree with TRBD1. CDR1 is SQVTM, CDR2 ANQGSEA, per germline. Unmatched junction bases numbered 17, after V lost 6 bases and J lost 11 bases. The CDR3 has 14 residues. CDR3 loop: CSVQGAGARGEQYF. The DNA for the CDR3 is TGCAGCGTCCAGGGGGCAGGGGCACGTGGGGAGCAGTACTTC.

In its sample, this clonotype was seen once. The gene calls are TRBV15 and TRBJ1-1; D might be TRBD1 (5 bases). The CDR3 loop spans 15 amino acids. Trimming removed 0 bases from V and 4 bases from J, with 12 bases in between. CDR1 is LNHNV, CDR2 YYDKDF, per germline (reference sequence). The CDR3 DNA reads as TGTGCCACCAGCAGAGATAGGGGCGCGTCCACTGAAGCTTTCTTT. Residues: CATSRDRGASTEAFF.

The chain uses TRBV9 and TRBJ2-5; a possible D gene is TRBD1 (5 bases). The better agreement between TRBJ2-7 and the DNA end casts doubt on the J call. The V gene's germline CDR1 is SGDLS and CDR2 YYNGEE. This CDR3 contains 16 residues. CDR3 sequence: CASSPRRRGDNYEQYF. CDR3 coding DNA: TGTGCCAGTAGCCCCCGAAGAAGGGGCGATAACTACGAGCAGTACTTC.

At least ten counts were recorded for this clonotype. This rearrangement joins TRBV18 to TRBJ1-6; 10 bases align to TRBD1. V was pared by 3 bases and J by 9 bases, with 2 bases of the junction left unmatched. Germline loops: CDR1 KGHSH, CDR2 LQKENI. The CDR3 contains 14 residues. CDR3 protein: CASSPGQGGSPLHF. In DNA form, the CDR3 reads TGTGCCAGCTCACCCGGACAGGGGGGTTCACCCCTCCACTTT.

This sequence joins TRBV21-1 and TRBJ2-7; the table's D call of TRBD2 was not tested on the DNA. TRBV21-1 is noted as a pseudogene. CDR3 length: 16 residues. The DNA of the CDR3 is TGTGCCAGCAGCAAAGTGTGGGTACTAGCGGGAGACGAGCAGTACTTC. This translates into CASSKVWVLAGDEQYF.

The chain is built from TRBV19 and TRBJ2-3; D gene ambiguous. The CDR3 runs 14 residues. Looked up from germline, CDR1 is LNHDA and CDR2 is SQIVND (reference sequence). Between the trimmed V and J ends, which lost 7 bases and 2 bases, there was a span of 13 bases. CDR3: CASKVKGTTDTQYF. As DNA, the CDR3 is TGTGCCAGTAAAGTAAAGGGAACCACAGATACGCAGTATTTT.

The genes are TRBV20-1 and TRBJ2-3; tentatively, D is TRBD2 (5 bases). The CDR3 contains 13 residues. V was clipped by 6 bases and J by 2 bases, with 12 bases between them. Germline V gene lookup returns CDR1 DFQATT and CDR2 SNEGSKA (reference sequence). The CDR3, as DNA: TGCAGTGCCCGTGTCGGGGACACAGATACGCAGTATTTT. Protein product: CSARVGDTDTQYF.

Points on this clonotype: The junction does not match germline at one end; this may be a read error. The gene calls are TRBV7-9 and TRBJ2-1; 9 bases are shared with TRBD2. CDR3 length: 14 residues. Germline V gives CDR1 SEHNR, CDR2 FQNEAQ (reference sequence). The CDR3 bases are TGCGCCAGCAGCTTAGCGCGGGGGGGGAATGAGCAGTTCTTC. It is translated as CASSLARGGNEQFF.

In this sample, this clonotype turned up a few times. The rearrangement uses TRBV4-1 and TRBJ1-2; 7 bases match TRBD1. This CDR3 spans 16 amino acids. The J segment lost 3 bases and the V segment lost 2 bases, leaving 9 bases of the junction unmatched. The germline gives CDR1 MGHRA, CDR2 YSYEKL. CDR3 sequence reads: CASSQHRDSGYYGYTF. The CDR3 DNA is TGCGCCAGCAGCCAACACCGGGACAGCGGATACTATGGCTACACCTTC.

The CDR3, as DNA: TGTGCCAGCAGTTACTCGAACGAGCAGTACTTC. Its translation: CASSYSNEQYF. J is TRBJ2-7 and V is TRBV6-5; the D is unclear. The germline V gene has CDR1 MNHEY and CDR2 SVGAGI. This CDR3 comprises 11 residues. V was cut by 0 bases and J by 5 bases, with 2 bases left in between.

The chain employs TRBV29-1 and TRBJ1-1, with no clear D. CDR1 SQVTM and CDR2 ANQGSEA come from the germline V gene. CDR3 size: 11 residues. Trimming took 4 bases from V and 3 from J, leaving 6 bases between them. As DNA, the CDR3 is TGCAGCGTTGGGGTCGACACTGAAGCTTTCTTT. This codes for CSVGVDTEAFF. Complete variable domain (other parts from reference TRBV29-1 and TRBJ1-1): SAVISQKPSRDICQRGTSLTIQCQVDSQVTMMFWYRQQPGQSLTLIATANQGSEATYESGFVIDKFPISRPNLTFSTLTVSNMSPEDSSIYLCSVGVDTEAFFGQGTRLTVV.

This clonotype was counted only a few times. The chain recombines TRBV7-2 with TRBJ1-4; D uncertain. CDR3 size: 13 residues. Per the germline V gene, CDR1 is SGHTA and CDR2 is FQGNSA. V lost 5 bases, J lost 4 bases, and 8 bases lay in between. The CDR3 loop is CASSTQRNEKLFF. DNA for the CDR3: TGTGCCAGCAGCACTCAGCGTAATGAAAAACTGTTTTTT. Based on the CDR3 plus reference TRBV7-2 and TRBJ1-4, the full variable domain is GAGVSQSPSNKVTEKGKDVELRCDPISGHTALYWYRQSLGQGLEFLIYFQGNSAPDKSGLPSDRFSAERTGGSVSTLTIQRTQQEDSAVYLCASSTQRNEKLFFGSGTQLSVL.

The genes are TRBV11-2 and TRBJ2-7; D is perhaps TRBD2 (5 bases). The ends were cut back, 5 bases at V and 2 bases at J, with 13 bases in the middle. Germline assignment: CDR1 SGHAT and CDR2 FQNNGV. This CDR3 contains 14 residues. This CDR3 reads CASSALAGTYEQYF. In DNA, the CDR3 is TGTGCCAGCAGCGCCCTGGCGGGCACCTACGAGCAGTACTTC.

This clonotype was seen just once. The germline gene is not matched at one end of the junction; a read error may be the cause. The V gene is TRBV6-1, the J gene TRBJ1-1; D is possibly TRBD1 (5 bases). Germline loops: CDR1 MNHNS, CDR2 SASEGT. The CDR3 contains 14 residues. The CDR3 DNA is TGTGCCTGCAGCCCTGGGACTCAGCAGTCTGAAGCTTTCTTT. It yields the protein CACSPGTQQSEAFF.

This clonotype was counted a few times. Compared with germline, one end of the junction differs, possibly owing to a read error. V and J are TRBV3-1 and TRBJ2-1, with a weak D call TRBD2 (6 bases). Germline-derived CDR1 and CDR2 are LGHDT and YNNKEL (reference sequence). There are 15 residues in the CDR3. The CDR3 DNA follows: TGTGCCAGCGGCCAGTTTGCGGGATCAAACTATGAGCAGTTCTTC. Its protein product is CASGQFAGSNYEQFF.

This clonotype was found once. A much bigger clone sits one base away, suggesting this may be a read error. The J gene is TRBJ1-2, the V gene TRBV20-1; D remains unclear. Germline assignment: CDR1 DFQATT and CDR2 SNEGSKA (reference sequence). This CDR3 is built from 14 residues. V lost 3 bases to trimming and J lost 4 bases, with 15 bases between them. The CDR3 protein is CSASNMQFVYGYTF. The DNA for the CDR3 is TGCAGTGCTAGCAACATGCAGTTCGTCTATGGCTACACCTTC.

This clonotype was observed many times. The chain couples TRBV10-3 to TRBJ2-2; possible D gene TRBD2, 5 bases. Trimming stripped 8 bases from V and 1 base from J, with 11 bases between. The CDR3 length is 14 residues. The germline gives CDR1 ENHRY, CDR2 SYGVKD. The CDR3 DNA is TGTGCCATCGAGGACCGGGAGAACACCGGGGAGCTGTTTTTT. Amino acids: CAIEDRENTGELFF.

This clonotype was seen only a few times. The rearrangement uses TRBV28 and TRBJ1-1; D unresolved. V was pared by 2 bases and J by 10 bases, with 11 bases between. Germline CDR1 MDHEN, CDR2 SYDVKM. The CDR3 extends over 12 amino acids. CDR3 in amino acids: CASSLGEGSAFF. In DNA form, the CDR3 reads TGTGCCAGCAGTTTAGGGGAGGGCTCAGCTTTCTTT.

This clonotype has just a few counts. The J gene is TRBJ1-1, the V gene TRBV7-9; tentatively, D is TRBD1 (6 bases). Germline V gene data show CDR1 as SEHNR and CDR2 as FQNEAQ (reference sequence). This CDR3 is 14 amino acids long. The germline V and J ends were trimmed by 11 bases and 5 bases, with 21 bases remaining between them. The CDR3 DNA follows: TGTGCCCTCCTCAAGGGGGGTAAAAGTACTGAAGCTTTCTTT. It translates to CALLKGGKSTEAFF.

This clonotype showed up just a few times. V usage is TRBV7-2 and J usage is TRBJ1-6; D possibly corresponds to TRBD1 (5 bases). The CDR3 totals 17 residues. Looked up from germline, CDR1 is SGHTA and CDR2 is FQGNSA. V lost 4 bases, J lost 0 bases, and 13 bases lay in between. The CDR3 region is CASSSGHLSSYNSPLHF. The DNA for the CDR3 is TGTGCCAGCAGCTCTGGACACCTGAGCTCCTATAATTCACCCCTCCACTTT.

The chain joins TRBV5-5 to TRBJ2-5, with D perhaps assigned TRBD1 or TRBD2 (5 bases each). V shed 7 bases and J shed 2 bases, with 15 bases lying between them. The CDR3 length is 14 residues. Germline CDR1 is SGHKS and CDR2 is YYEKEE (reference sequence). The CDR3 nucleotides are TGTGCCAGCTCGAAGGGACGGCTTCAAGAGACCCAGTACTTC. It is translated as CASSKGRLQETQYF.

This clonotype appeared many times. This chain connects TRBV6-5 to TRBJ1-1; TRBD1 agrees at 7 bases. The CDR3 runs to 14 residues. Germline CDR1 MNHEY, CDR2 SVGAGI. After removal of 6 bases from V and 4 bases from J, the junction contained 8 bases not matched to a gene. As DNA, the CDR3 is TGTGCCAGCAGATCCCGTACAGGGGTCACTGAAGCTTTCTTT. This encodes CASRSRTGVTEAFF.

In this sample, this clonotype turned up once. The chain employs TRBV7-9 and TRBJ2-5; D unresolved. The end of the DNA is better explained by TRBJ2-7, so the J call may be wrong. The germline V gene has CDR1 SEHNR and CDR2 FQNEAQ (reference sequence). The length of the CDR3 is 13 residues. The CDR3 is CASSPWQSYEQYF. The CDR3 DNA is TGTGCCAGCAGCCCCTGGCAATCCTACGAGCAGTACTTC.

V is TRBV20-1 and J is TRBJ2-5; D unresolved. Trimming took off 0 bases at V and 2 bases at J, with 7 bases between the two ends. The CDR3 contains 13 residues. Germline values: CDR1 DFQATT, CDR2 SNEGSKA (reference sequence). The CDR3 nucleotides are TGCAGTGCTAGAGATACCCCACAAGAGACCCAGTACTTC. It translates to CSARDTPQETQYF.

This chain joins TRBV4-3 and TRBJ2-3, with D possibly matching TRBD1 (6 bases). This CDR3 region has 15 residues. Between the trimmed V and J ends, which lost 0 bases and 0 bases, there was a span of 7 bases. CDR1 LGHNA and CDR2 YSLEER come from the germline V gene. CDR3: CASSQEGASTDTQYF. DNA for the CDR3: TGCGCCAGCAGCCAAGAGGGGGCTAGCACAGATACGCAGTATTTT.

This chain uses TRBV5-1 with TRBJ2-7, with TRBD2 matching over 7 bases. CDR1 is SGHRS, CDR2 YFSETQ, per germline. Trimming at V came to 4 bases and at J to 2 bases, leaving 9 bases not matched to a gene. The CDR3 is made up of 15 amino acids. The DNA for the CDR3 is TGCGCCAGCAGCCTGGAGCGGGGTCCTACCTACGAGCAGTACTTC. Protein: CASSLERGPTYEQYF.

This clonotype was seen many times. The V call is TRBV28, the J call TRBJ1-6; D is unclear. The V end was cut by 8 bases, the J end by 7 bases, with 12 bases between. Per the germline V gene, CDR1 is MDHEN and CDR2 is SYDVKM. This CDR3 has 13 amino acids. DNA for the CDR3: TGTGCCAGCGGAAGGACGGGGAATTCACCCCTCCACTTT. It codes for CASGRTGNSPLHF.